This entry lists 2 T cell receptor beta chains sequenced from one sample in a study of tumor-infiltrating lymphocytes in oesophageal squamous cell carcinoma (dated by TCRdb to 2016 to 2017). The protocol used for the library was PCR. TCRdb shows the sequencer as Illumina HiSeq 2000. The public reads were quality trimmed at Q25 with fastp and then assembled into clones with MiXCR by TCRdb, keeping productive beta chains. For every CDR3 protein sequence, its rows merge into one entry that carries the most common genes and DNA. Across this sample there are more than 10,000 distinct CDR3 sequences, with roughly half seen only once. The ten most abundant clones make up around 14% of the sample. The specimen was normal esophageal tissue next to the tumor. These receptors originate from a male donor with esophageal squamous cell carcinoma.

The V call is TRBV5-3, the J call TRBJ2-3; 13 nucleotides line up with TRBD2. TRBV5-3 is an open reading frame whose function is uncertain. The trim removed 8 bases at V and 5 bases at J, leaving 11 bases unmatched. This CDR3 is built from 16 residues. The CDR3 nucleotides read TGTGCCAGCAGCCCGGGACTAGCGGGACTGGAAGATACGCAGTATTTT. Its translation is CASSPGLAGLEDTQYF.

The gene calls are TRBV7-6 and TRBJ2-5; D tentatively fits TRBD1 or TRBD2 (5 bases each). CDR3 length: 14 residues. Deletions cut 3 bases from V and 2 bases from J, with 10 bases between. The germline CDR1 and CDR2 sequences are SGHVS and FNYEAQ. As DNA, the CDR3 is TGTGCCAGCAGCTTCGGGGCCATACAAGAGACCCAGTACTTC. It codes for CASSFGAIQETQYF.